The 32 T cell receptor beta chains listed next were all sequenced from one sample in a study of blood T cell repertoires in COVID-19. Profiled with immunoSEQ multiplex PCR; TCRdb holds only in-frame clones, not every one. The data contain some 290,000 clones, about nine tenths of them singletons. Specimen: peripheral blood. These TCRs come from a woman between 25 and 40 years old with COVID-19, enrolled during active disease.

This sequence joins TRBV5-1 and TRBJ2-1; D perhaps matches TRBD2 (5 bases). The CDR3 covers 17 residues. Trimming removed 2 bases at V and 5 bases at J, with 20 bases between. Germline V gives CDR1 SGHRS, CDR2 YFSETQ. CDR3 sequence: CASSLKQRRPLDNEQFF. The CDR3 DNA reads TGCGCCAGCAGCTTAAAACAGCGGCGTCCGCTGGACAATGAGCAGTTCTTC.

With respect to this clone: The same CDR3 also results from other DNA sequences found in this sample. The chain employs TRBV5-1 and TRBJ1-1, with D uncertain. CDR1 SGHRS and CDR2 YFSETQ come from the germline V gene. The CDR3 consists of 13 residues. Deletions cut 0 bases from V and 4 bases from J, with 7 bases between. The CDR3 protein is CASSLGGGTEAFF. Here the CDR3 DNA reads TGCGCCAGCAGCTTGGGGGGAGGCACTGAAGCTTTCTTT.

This chain connects TRBV25-1 to TRBJ2-1; D perhaps matches TRBD1 (5 bases). The CDR3 has 17 amino acids. The germline V gene encodes CDR1 MGHDK and CDR2 SYGVNS. Trimming removed 3 bases from V and 6 bases from J, with 21 bases in between. The CDR3 loop is CASSEHSGILRVNEQFF. The DNA for the CDR3 is TGTGCCAGCAGTGAGCACTCAGGGATTCTCAGGGTCAATGAGCAGTTCTTC.

The rearrangement links TRBV29-1 to TRBJ2-7; 8 nucleotides line up with TRBD1. V shed 4 bases, J shed 4 bases, and the junction held 6 bases outside the gene matches. Germline V gene lookup returns CDR1 SQVTM and CDR2 ANQGSEA. The CDR3 sequence is 13 residues long. CDR3 residues: CSVVSDREYEQYF. CDR3 sequence (DNA): TGCAGCGTTGTATCGGACAGGGAGTACGAGCAGTACTTC.

This clone turned up a few times. This chain connects TRBV5-1 to TRBJ2-7; 7 nucleotides match TRBD2. The V segment lost 4 bases and the J segment 6 bases; nucleotides outside the gene matches: 10. The CDR3 consists of 14 residues. Germline assignment: CDR1 SGHRS and CDR2 YFSETQ. CDR3 bases: TGCGCCAGCAGCATGACTAGCACGGGGTCCGAGCAGTACTTC. Translating gives CASSMTSTGSEQYF.

The V call is TRBV19, the J call TRBJ1-5; no definite D call. The CDR3 contains 12 residues. V gave up 2 bases and J gave up 7 bases, with 6 bases separating them. The germline V gene encodes CDR1 LNHDA and CDR2 SQIVND (reference sequence). The CDR3 coding sequence is TGTGCCAGTAGTATATTCGGGCAGCCCCAGCATTTT. It codes for CASSIFGQPQHF.

This clone has only one observation. This rearrangement joins TRBV4-2 to TRBJ2-1, with TRBD1 matching over 9 bases. V lost 0 bases, J lost 4 bases, and 13 bases stayed unmatched. CDR1 and CDR2 (germline): LGHNA, YNFKEQ. This CDR3 is built from 19 residues. The CDR3 sequence is CASSQDHSMGTGIYNEQFF. The CDR3 DNA is TGTGCCAGCAGCCAAGATCATTCCATGGGGACAGGGATTTACAATGAGCAGTTCTTC.

J is TRBJ1-2 and V is TRBV6-5; 11 nucleotides align to TRBD1. Germline CDR1 is MNHEY and CDR2 is SVGAGI. The CDR3 runs to 15 residues. V was clipped by 6 bases and J by 8 bases; unmatched bases: 11. The CDR3 DNA is TGTGCCAGCAGCCTTGGACAGGGGGCGTCGAAGGGCTACACCTTC. Amino acids: CASSLGQGASKGYTF.

This clone is a singleton in its sample. The chain carries TRBV10-3 and TRBJ2-3; TRBD2 matches at 10 bases. This CDR3 has 20 residues. Trimming took 0 bases from V and 7 from J; bases not matched to a gene: 19. The V gene's germline CDR1 is ENHRY and CDR2 SYGVKD. CDR3 nucleotides: TGTGCCATCAGTGAGTCAGGCCCTTCCCAACTAGCGGGGTTGCTTAATACGCAGTATTTT. Protein: CAISESGPSQLAGLLNTQYF.

The V and J genes are TRBV7-8 and TRBJ1-6; 9 positions match TRBD1. V lost 5 bases, J lost 10 bases, and 6 bases stayed unmatched. CDR1 is SGHVS and CDR2 is FQNEAQ in the germline V gene. The CDR3 has 14 amino acids. The CDR3 region is CASSAGTGGSPLHF. In nucleotides, the CDR3 is TGTGCCAGCAGCGCTGGCACAGGGGGCTCACCCCTCCACTTT.

The rearrangement uses TRBV7-8 and TRBJ2-3, with D tentatively TRBD2 (6 bases). Germline V gene data show CDR1 as SGHVS and CDR2 as FQNEAQ. The CDR3 covers 14 residues. V was pared by 5 bases and J by 6 bases, with 15 bases between. This CDR3 is CASSPRTMGDTQYF. CDR3 sequence (DNA): TGTGCCAGCAGCCCGCGGACTATGGGGGATACGCAGTATTTT.

The chain recombines TRBV11-2 with TRBJ1-4; 7 bases are a match to TRBD1. Per the germline V gene, CDR1 is SGHAT and CDR2 is FQNNGV. CDR3 length: 15 residues. V trimming: 5 bases; J trimming: 5 bases; junction bases outside the gene matches: 8. In DNA form, the CDR3 reads TGTGCCAGCAGCGACCGACAGGGCCAAAATGAAAAACTGTTTTTT. This codes for CASSDRQGQNEKLFF.

This chain connects TRBV27 to TRBJ1-1; D might be TRBD1 (5 bases). Trimming left V 8 bases short and J 5 bases short, with 15 bases between. This CDR3 contains 13 residues. Germline CDR1 and CDR2: MNHEY and SMNVEV (reference sequence). The DNA of the CDR3 is TGTGCCAGCGGGTACTGGGGGGAGACTGAAGCTTTCTTT. Translating it yields CASGYWGETEAFF.

The V gene is TRBV24-1, the J gene TRBJ2-2, with 8 bases aligning to TRBD2. The V and J ends lost 9 bases and 7 bases, in that order; junction bases with no gene match: 15. The CDR3 consists of 16 residues. Germline values: CDR1 KGHDR, CDR2 SFDVKD. In nucleotides, the CDR3 is TGTGCCACCCGGACTAGCAGGATGCGGGCTAACGGGGAGCTGTTTTTT. Amino acid sequence: CATRTSRMRANGELFF.

As DNA, the CDR3 is TGTGCCAGTAGTGGTGACAGGGGGCTACTGAACACTGAAGCTTTCTTT. Protein sequence: CASSGDRGLLNTEAFF. V and J are TRBV19 and TRBJ1-1, with TRBD1 matching over 10 bases. Germline-derived CDR1 and CDR2 are LNHDA and SQIVND (reference sequence). CDR3 size: 16 residues. V shed 5 bases, J shed 0 bases, and the junction held 6 bases outside the gene matches.

The rearrangement links TRBV7-8 to TRBJ1-4; unclear D gene. V gave up 5 bases and J gave up 5 bases, with 15 bases separating them. This CDR3 is built from 15 residues. Germline loops: CDR1 SGHVS, CDR2 FQNEAQ. In nucleotides, the CDR3 is TGTGCCAGCAGCCTCTACCCCAGGTCCAATGAAAAACTGTTTTTT. Its translation: CASSLYPRSNEKLFF.

This clone was seen only once. The chain carries TRBV7-8 and TRBJ2-5; 12 bases fit TRBD2. CDR3 length equals 17 residues. Germline CDR1 is SGHVS and CDR2 is FQNEAQ. Trimming removed 5 bases from V and 2 bases from J; junction bases left unmatched: 9. The CDR3 reads CASSPLAGGRGQETQYF. DNA of the CDR3: TGTGCCAGCAGCCCTCTAGCGGGGGGGCGGGGACAAGAGACCCAGTACTTC.

The CDR3 protein is CASSTGSTDTQYF. In DNA, the CDR3 is TGCGCCAGCAGCACAGGGAGCACAGATACGCAGTATTTT. The chain couples TRBV5-1 to TRBJ2-3; D perhaps matches TRBD1 (6 bases). The CDR3 runs to 13 residues. The germline gives CDR1 SGHRS, CDR2 YFSETQ. V was clipped by 4 bases and J by 0 bases, with 6 bases between them. The whole variable domain, filled in from reference TRBV5-1 and TRBJ2-3, reads KAGVTQTPRYLIKTRGQQVTLSCSPISGHRSVSWYQQTPGQGLQFLFEYFSETQRNKGNFPGRFSGRQFSNSRSEMNVSTLELGDSALYLCASSTGSTDTQYFGPGTRLTVL.

The chain links TRBV9 to TRBJ2-7, with D possibly TRBD2 on 5 matching bases. This CDR3 region has 15 residues. CDR1 SGDLS and CDR2 YYNGEE come from the germline V gene. The V end lost 0 bases, the J end lost 1 base, and 11 bases lay between the germline ends. The CDR3 DNA follows: TGTGCCAGCAGCGTAGAAGCAGGAGGATCCTACGAGCAGTACTTC. It codes for CASSVEAGGSYEQYF.

The V and J genes are TRBV3-1 (or the pseudogene TRBV3-2) and TRBJ2-1; 8 bases align to TRBD2. Looked up from germline, CDR1 is LGHDT and CDR2 is YNNKEL (reference sequence). After removal of 2 bases from V and 7 bases from J, the junction contained 4 bases not matched to a gene. This CDR3 is built from 14 residues. The CDR3 protein is CASSQRLASNEQFF. In nucleotides, the CDR3 is TGTGCCAGCAGCCAAAGACTAGCGTCTAATGAGCAGTTCTTC.

The rearrangement joins TRBV11-2 to TRBJ1-5, with TRBD1 identical over 12 bases. Per germline, CDR1 SGHAT and CDR2 FQNNGV. The trim removed 4 bases at V and 6 bases at J, leaving 4 bases unmatched. The length of the CDR3 is 15 residues. The CDR3 region is CASSSGTGGGQPQHF. The CDR3 DNA follows: TGTGCCAGCAGCTCCGGGACAGGGGGCGGTCAGCCCCAGCATTTT.

V and J are TRBV5-1 and TRBJ2-7; 9 nucleotides match TRBD1. J was trimmed by 6 bases and V by 5 bases; bases with no gene match: 12. The CDR3 spans 15 residues. Looked up from germline, CDR1 is SGHRS and CDR2 is YFSETQ. The CDR3 reads CASRQTGTGYAEQYF. Written as DNA, the CDR3 is TGCGCCAGCAGACAAACCGGGACAGGGTACGCCGAGCAGTACTTC.

The chain uses TRBV7-2 and TRBJ2-5; 9 nucleotides agree with TRBD2. J lost 5 bases, V lost 3 bases, and 16 bases had no gene match. The CDR3 length is 18 residues. CDR1 is SGHTA and CDR2 is FQGNSA in the germline V gene. As DNA, the CDR3 is TGTGCCAGCAGCTTTACGAGCGGGGGGAGGAAATCAGGGGAGACCCAGTACTTC. Encoded protein: CASSFTSGGRKSGETQYF.

V is TRBV28 and J is TRBJ1-2; 7 positions match TRBD1. Germline loops: CDR1 MDHEN, CDR2 SYDVKM. J was trimmed by 7 bases and V by 5 bases; bases with no gene match: 10. CDR3 length equals 14 residues. The CDR3 bases are TGTGCCAGCAGTCTAGATAACAGGGGAACTGGCTACACCTTC. Its protein is CASSLDNRGTGYTF.

This rearrangement joins TRBV7-7 to TRBJ2-2; 7 bases map to TRBD2. This CDR3 is built from 16 residues. J gave up 0 bases and V 1 base, and 2 bases lay outside the gene matches. Germline V CDR1 and CDR2: SSHAT, FNYEAQ (reference sequence). CDR3 coding DNA: TGTGCCAGCAGCTTAGGGAGCGGGACGAACACCGGGGAGCTGTTTTTT. Residues: CASSLGSGTNTGELFF.

A single count supports this clone. The chain uses TRBV6-5 and TRBJ2-7; D possibly corresponds to TRBD2 (7 bases). Germline CDR1 and CDR2: MNHEY and SVGAGI. V lost 8 bases, J lost 1 base, and 12 bases lay in between. The CDR3 has 13 residues. In DNA form, the CDR3 reads TGTGCCAGCGGTAGGGGGGGGTCCTACGAGCAGTACTTC. It is translated as CASGRGGSYEQYF.

The CDR3 spells CASSTGDPGYSPLHF. CDR3 nucleotide sequence: TGTGCCAGTAGTACGGGGGATCCCGGATATTCACCCCTCCACTTT. V and J are TRBV19 and TRBJ1-6, with D possibly being TRBD1 (5 bases). V shed 4 bases and J shed 8 bases, with 15 bases lying between them. The CDR3 is made up of 15 amino acids. CDR1 is LNHDA and CDR2 is SQIVND in the germline V gene (reference sequence).

The count of this clone is one. The J gene is TRBJ1-5, the V gene TRBV9; no clear D. V was pared by 4 bases and J by 1 base, with 12 bases between. This CDR3 region has 15 residues. Germline V gene sequence: CDR1 SGDLS, CDR2 YYNGEE. The CDR3 protein is CASSPQPGSNQPQHF. For the CDR3, the DNA is TGTGCCAGCAGCCCACAACCGGGGAGCAATCAGCCCCAGCATTTT.

The V and J genes are TRBV4-1 and TRBJ1-1; the D gene is possibly TRBD1 (5 bases). There are 15 residues in the CDR3. V lost 0 bases and J lost 8, with 16 bases in between. Germline V gene lookup returns CDR1 MGHRA and CDR2 YSYEKL. CDR3 sequence (DNA): TGCGCCAGCAGCCAAGAAGGGCCGGCAGGGCAAGAAGCTTTCTTT. As protein: CASSQEGPAGQEAFF.

The gene calls are TRBV5-4 and TRBJ2-1; 9 bases agree with TRBD1. The length of the CDR3 is 15 residues. Germline CDR1 is SGHNT and CDR2 is YYREEE (reference sequence). V gave up 2 bases and J gave up 3 bases; unmatched junction bases: 3. CDR3 DNA sequence: TGTGCCAGCAGCTTCCCGGGACAGGGCTACAATGAGCAGTTCTTC. This gives the protein CASSFPGQGYNEQFF.

In nucleotides, the CDR3 is TGTGCCAGCAGTCTTCTTGGGGGCAGAAACTATGGCTACACCTTC. This encodes CASSLLGGRNYGYTF. The chain employs TRBV6-5 and TRBJ1-2; D is possibly TRBD1 (6 bases). The length of the CDR3 is 15 residues. Trimming left V 5 bases short and J 2 bases short, with 15 bases between. CDR1 MNHEY and CDR2 SVGAGI come from the germline V gene.

The chain employs TRBV7-7 and TRBJ2-1, with TRBD1 matching over 8 bases. Germline loops: CDR1 SSHAT, CDR2 FNYEAQ (reference sequence). J gave up 3 bases and V 1 base, and 8 bases lay outside the gene matches. This CDR3 has 17 amino acids. DNA of the CDR3: TGTGCCAGCAGCTTAGAATTCGGGACAGGCGGCTACAATGAGCAGTTCTTC. Translated: CASSLEFGTGGYNEQFF. The full variable domain, with the rest looked up from reference TRBV7-7 and TRBJ2-1, is GAGVSQSPRYKVTKRGQDVTLRCDPISSHATLYWYQQALGQGPEFLTYFNYEAQPDKSGLPSDRFSAERPEGSISTLTIQRTEQRDSAMYRCASSLEFGTGGYNEQFFGPGTRLTVL.